These T cell receptor beta chains were read from a single sample in a study of CD8+CD57+ T cells in acquired aplastic anemia. TCRdb redid the calling of the reads with MiXCR, one entry per CDR3 protein. The table shows a few hundred thousand distinct CDR3 sequences, with just under 70% occurring only once. The sequenced material came from sorted CD4+, CD8+, or CD8+CD57+ T cells (not recorded which) from PBMCs. These receptors were collected from a human donor in good health, serving as a control. CDR3s include the opening cysteine and the closing phenylalanine or tryptophan. The D gene is left open where the match is weak. Rows may omit the clone size; those that give it use once, few, many or a size class.

V gene: TRBV30
clone size: many
D gene: .
J gene: TRBJ1-2
CDR3 DNA: TGTGCCTGGAGGCCAGGGGTACGCGGCTATGGCTACACCTTC
CDR3 protein: CAWRPGVRGYGYTF

V gene: TRBV14
clone size: .
D gene: .
J gene: TRBJ1-1
CDR3 DNA: TGTGCCAGCAGCCAACTAGCCGAGCAGTTCACCGAAGCTTTCTTT
CDR3 protein: CASSQLAEQFTEAFF

V gene: TRBV20-1
clone size: .
D gene: .
J gene: TRBJ2-1
CDR3 DNA: TGCAGTGCTATCGTTCCTACAATGAGCAAGCAGTTCTTC
CDR3 protein: CSAIVPTMSKQFF

V gene: TRBV30
clone size: many
D gene: .
J gene: TRBJ1-5
CDR3 DNA: TGTGCCTGGAGTTCGAGACAGCGATATAGCAATCAGCCCCAGCATTTT
CDR3 protein: CAWSSRQRYSNQPQHF

V gene: TRBV7-3
clone size: .
D gene: TRBD1
J gene: TRBJ1-5
CDR3 DNA: TGTGCCAGCAGCAGGGGGACAGGGATTATACGGGCAGTACATTTT
CDR3 protein: CASSRGTGIIRAVHF

V gene: TRBV7-8
clone size: many
D gene: .
J gene: TRBJ2-5
CDR3 DNA: TGTGCCAGCAGCTTGGCGGCAAGCGAGGAGACCCAGTACTTC
CDR3 protein: CASSLAASEETQYF

V gene: TRBV2
clone size: .
D gene: .
J gene: TRBJ1-1
CDR3 DNA: TGTGCCAGCAGATCTACAGGGTCAGCTGAAGCTTTCTTT
CDR3 protein: CASRSTGSAEAFF

V gene: TRBV5-1
clone size: .
D gene: TRBD1
J gene: TRBJ1-1
CDR3 DNA: TGCGCCAGCAGCTTGTCATACGGACAGGGCGAAGCTTTCTTT
CDR3 protein: CASSLSYGQGEAFF

V gene: TRBV7-9
clone size: .
D gene: TRBD1
J gene: TRBJ2-5
CDR3 DNA: TGTGCCAGCAGTCGAACAGGGGGCGGGGAGACCCAGTACTTC
CDR3 protein: CASSRTGGGETQYF

V gene: TRBV5-6
clone size: .
D gene: .
J gene: TRBJ1-2
CDR3 DNA: TGTGCCAGCAGCATGGAGGGGTACGTACGCCTCTATGGCTACACCTTC
CDR3 protein: CASSMEGYVRLYGYTF

V gene: TRBV20-1
clone size: .
D gene: .
J gene: TRBJ1-5
CDR3 DNA: TGCAGTGAGGCAAGGGTGAGCCATCAGGCCCAGCATTTT
CDR3 protein: CSEARVSHQAQHF

V gene: TRBV10-3
clone size: .
D gene: .
J gene: TRBJ1-5
CDR3 DNA: TGTGCCATCAGCGCAGGGTTGGCTCAGCCCCAGCATTTT
CDR3 protein: CAISAGLAQPQHF

V gene: TRBV12-3/TRBV12-4
clone size: .
D gene: .
J gene: TRBJ2-5
CDR3 DNA: TGTGCCATCAGTTTACAGCAAGAGACCCAGTACTTC
CDR3 protein: CAISLQQETQYF

V gene: TRBV7-2
clone size: .
D gene: .
J gene: TRBJ1-5
CDR3 DNA: TGTGCCAGCAGCTTAGTTTACAGGGCGGGTCCCAATCAGCCCCAGCATTTT
CDR3 protein: CASSLVYRAGPNQPQHF

V gene: TRBV15
clone size: .
D gene: .
J gene: TRBJ2-3
CDR3 DNA: TGTGCCAGCAGGGGCAAATCCACAGATACGCAGTATTTT
CDR3 protein: CASRGKSTDTQYF

V gene: TRBV11-3
clone size: .
D gene: TRBD2
J gene: TRBJ2-5
CDR3 DNA: TGTGCCAGCAGCGGGACTAGCGGACTTGGAGAGACCCAGTACTTC
CDR3 protein: CASSGTSGLGETQYF

V gene: TRBV7-9
clone size: .
D gene: TRBD1
J gene: TRBJ1-1
CDR3 DNA: TGTGCCAGCAGGTCCGGGACAGGTCTTATGAACACTGAAGCTTTCTTT
CDR3 protein: CASRSGTGLMNTEAFF

V gene: TRBV2
clone size: many
D gene: .
J gene: TRBJ2-1
CDR3 DNA: TGTGCCAGCAGGGCGGACAGTTACAATGAGCAGTTCTTC
CDR3 protein: CASRADSYNEQFF

V gene: TRBV6-5
clone size: .
D gene: TRBD2
J gene: TRBJ2-3
CDR3 DNA: TGTGCCAGCAGTATACTGACTAGCGGGGGGGCGGGAGATACGCAGTATTTT
CDR3 protein: CASSILTSGGAGDTQYF

V gene: TRBV10-3
clone size: many
D gene: TRBD2
J gene: TRBJ2-2
CDR3 DNA: TGTGCCATCAGTGACGGGACTACCGCGAACACCGGGGAGCTGTTTTTT
CDR3 protein: CAISDGTTANTGELFF

V gene: TRBV6-6
clone size: few
D gene: .
J gene: TRBJ1-3
CDR3 DNA: TGTGCCAGCAGTCGGGCCCTCTCTGGAGACACCATATATTTT
CDR3 protein: CASSRALSGDTIYF

V gene: TRBV9
clone size: .
D gene: .
J gene: TRBJ2-7
CDR3 DNA: TGTGCCAGCAGCTTGGGACAAGCATGCTACGCGCAGTACTTC
CDR3 protein: CASSLGQACYAQYF

V gene: TRBV10-3
clone size: .
D gene: .
J gene: TRBJ1-2
CDR3 DNA: TGTGCCATCAGTGGGACCGGGACAAATGGCTACACCTTC
CDR3 protein: CAISGTGTNGYTF

V gene: TRBV9
clone size: .
D gene: .
J gene: TRBJ2-7
CDR3 DNA: TGTGCCAGCAGCAGCGAGATAGGCGCCCACGAGCAGTACTTC
CDR3 protein: CASSSEIGAHEQYF

V gene: TRBV20-1
clone size: .
D gene: .
J gene: TRBJ2-7
CDR3 DNA: TGCAGTGCTAGACGGGGGAATGGCTACAAGTACTTC
CDR3 protein: CSARRGNGYKYF

V gene: TRBV6-4
clone size: few
D gene: .
J gene: TRBJ2-1
CDR3 DNA: TGTGCCAGCAGTAAATACAGGGCACACTACAATGAGCAGTTCTTC
CDR3 protein: CASSKYRAHYNEQFF

V gene: TRBV5-4
clone size: .
D gene: .
J gene: TRBJ1-2
CDR3 DNA: TGTGCCAGCAGCTTAGCACCCGATGGCTACACCTTC
CDR3 protein: CASSLAPDGYTF

V gene: TRBV20-1
clone size: few
D gene: .
J gene: TRBJ1-2
CDR3 DNA: TGCAGTGCTAATACCGGACGTTCAGCTAACTATGGCTACACCTTC
CDR3 protein: CSANTGRSANYGYTF

V gene: TRBV2
clone size: .
D gene: .
J gene: TRBJ1-5
CDR3 DNA: TGTGCCAGCAGAGCCATTTCAACCCGGGAAAATAGCAATCAGCCCCAGCATTTT
CDR3 protein: CASRAISTRENSNQPQHF

V gene: TRBV5-1
clone size: many
D gene: .
J gene: TRBJ1-6
CDR3 DNA: TGCGCCAGCAGCTTGGAGGGCGGTCATAATTCACCCCTCCACTTT
CDR3 protein: CASSLEGGHNSPLHF

V gene: TRBV3-1
clone size: few
D gene: TRBD1
J gene: TRBJ1-1
CDR3 DNA: TGTGCCAGCAGCGACAGGGGGGAAAGCACTGAAGCTTTCTTT
CDR3 protein: CASSDRGESTEAFF

V gene: TRBV2
clone size: .
D gene: .
J gene: TRBJ2-5
CDR3 DNA: TGTGCCAGCAGCTTGGGGGCAGGTTACCCAGAGACCCAGTACTTC
CDR3 protein: CASSLGAGYPETQYF

V gene: TRBV20-1
clone size: many
D gene: TRBD2
J gene: TRBJ2-5
CDR3 DNA: TGCAGTACGAGTTTTGGCGGGGGGCGGGAGACCCAGTACTTC
CDR3 protein: CSTSFGGGRETQYF

V gene: TRBV7-8
clone size: .
D gene: .
J gene: TRBJ2-1
CDR3 DNA: TGTGCCAGCGGGGGGCCGTTGGGTGAGCAGTTCTTC
CDR3 protein: CASGGPLGEQFF

V gene: TRBV11-3
clone size: .
D gene: TRBD1
J gene: TRBJ2-7
CDR3 DNA: TGCGCCAGCAGCACGGACAGGGGGGACGAGCAGTACTTC
CDR3 protein: CASSTDRGDEQYF

V gene: TRBV7-7
clone size: .
D gene: TRBD1
J gene: TRBJ1-1
CDR3 DNA: TGTGCTAGCAGCAGGTTGCAGGGGGAAGCTCTCTTC
CDR3 protein: CASSRLQGEALF

V gene: TRBV20-1
clone size: many
D gene: .
J gene: TRBJ2-5
CDR3 DNA: TGCAGTGCTGACCGTAACCAAGAGACCCAGTACTTC
CDR3 protein: CSADRNQETQYF

V gene: TRBV7-2
clone size: .
D gene: TRBD1
J gene: TRBJ2-6
CDR3 DNA: TGTGCCAGCAGCAAGGGAGACAGGGGAGCCTATGGCAACGTCCTGACTTTC
CDR3 protein: CASSKGDRGAYGNVLTF

V gene: TRBV7-9
clone size: .
D gene: TRBD1
J gene: TRBJ1-1
CDR3 DNA: TGCGCCAGCACCCAAGGAGACAGGGTCGTTGGCACTGAAGCTTTCTTT
CDR3 protein: CASTQGDRVVGTEAFF

V gene: TRBV29-1
clone size: many
D gene: .
J gene: TRBJ2-5
CDR3 DNA: TGCAGCGTTGAATTTGGGGAGACCCAGTACTTC
CDR3 protein: CSVEFGETQYF

V gene: TRBV12-3/TRBV12-4
clone size: .
D gene: TRBD2
J gene: TRBJ2-7
CDR3 DNA: TGTGCCAGCAGCCGATCCAGCGGGGGGTCCTACGAGCAGTACTTC
CDR3 protein: CASSRSSGGSYEQYF

V gene: TRBV20-1
clone size: .
D gene: .
J gene: TRBJ2-7
CDR3 DNA: TGCAGTGCTACGCACCGAGCCTTCTCCTACGAGCAGTACTTC
CDR3 protein: CSATHRAFSYEQYF

V gene: TRBV20-1
clone size: .
D gene: .
J gene: TRBJ1-1
CDR3 DNA: TGCAGTGCTAGAGATCCGACAGGCTCCGGAGCTTTTTTT
CDR3 protein: CSARDPTGSGAFF

V gene: TRBV2
clone size: .
D gene: TRBD2
J gene: TRBJ2-3
CDR3 DNA: TGTGCCAGCAGTGAAGACGCGGGGGGGAGCAAGTACTTGGAGTATTTT
CDR3 protein: CASSEDAGGSKYLEYF

V gene: TRBV11-2
clone size: .
D gene: TRBD2
J gene: TRBJ2-1
CDR3 DNA: TGTGCCAGCAGCCGCACCGGGACTAGTGAGTATGAGCAGTTCTTC
CDR3 protein: CASSRTGTSEYEQFF

V gene: TRBV5-7
clone size: few
D gene: TRBD2
J gene: TRBJ2-7
CDR3 DNA: TGTGCCAGCAGCTTGACTAGCGACGAACAGTACTTC
CDR3 protein: CASSLTSDEQYF

V gene: TRBV7-2
clone size: .
D gene: .
J gene: TRBJ1-4
CDR3 DNA: TGTGCCAGCAGCTTGGGGCAGGGGAATGAATCTCTGTTTTTT
CDR3 protein: CASSLGQGNESLFF

V gene: TRBV6-5
clone size: .
D gene: .
J gene: TRBJ1-4
CDR3 DNA: TGTGCCAGCAGTCCTATCGGGGCGGCGGAAAAACTGTTTTTT
CDR3 protein: CASSPIGAAEKLFF

V gene: TRBV20-1
clone size: .
D gene: TRBD1
J gene: TRBJ1-2
CDR3 DNA: TGCAGTGCGATAGGCCCACAGGGGTATGGCTACACCTTC
CDR3 protein: CSAIGPQGYGYTF

V gene: TRBV6-1
clone size: many
D gene: .
J gene: TRBJ2-6
CDR3 DNA: TGTGCCAGCAGTGAAGCGGACGGCTCTGGGGCCAACGTCCTGACTTTC
CDR3 protein: CASSEADGSGANVLTF

V gene: TRBV7-9
clone size: .
D gene: .
J gene: TRBJ1-6
CDR3 DNA: TGTGCCAGCGGCTTGGGGAGCTCCTATAAGTCACCCCGCCACTTT
CDR3 protein: CASGLGSSYKSPRHF

V gene: TRBV6-6
clone size: many
D gene: .
J gene: TRBJ2-2
CDR3 DNA: TGTGCCAGCACGACAGCTAGGCCCGGGGAGCTGTTTTTT
CDR3 protein: CASTTARPGELFF

V gene: TRBV10-1
clone size: many
D gene: TRBD1
J gene: TRBJ2-1
CDR3 DNA: TGCGCCAGCAGTGAACAGGGGCCCTACAATGAGCAGTTCTTC
CDR3 protein: CASSEQGPYNEQFF

V gene: TRBV24-1
clone size: few
D gene: .
J gene: TRBJ2-7
CDR3 DNA: TGTGCCACCAGTGGTTCTGGGGACGGGTACGAGCAGTACTTC
CDR3 protein: CATSGSGDGYEQYF

V gene: TRBV20-1
clone size: few
D gene: .
J gene: TRBJ1-1
CDR3 DNA: TGCAGTGCCTTCAAGGGGTTAAGGGGAGACGCTGAAGCTTTCTTT
CDR3 protein: CSAFKGLRGDAEAFF

V gene: TRBV29-1
clone size: few
D gene: TRBD1
J gene: TRBJ1-2
CDR3 DNA: TGCAGCGCAGTCCGTCAGGGGGAATATGGCTACGCCTTC
CDR3 protein: CSAVRQGEYGYAF

V gene: TRBV7-9
clone size: few
D gene: .
J gene: TRBJ1-4
CDR3 DNA: TGTGCCAGCAGCTTAGATGGGGGTGGTGAAAAACTGTTTTTT
CDR3 protein: CASSLDGGGEKLFF

V gene: TRBV19
clone size: .
D gene: .
J gene: TRBJ2-5
CDR3 DNA: TGTGCCAGTAGCCTAGGGGGGGGGTCAGAGGACCAGTACTTC
CDR3 protein: CASSLGGGSEDQYF

V gene: TRBV10-1
clone size: .
D gene: .
J gene: TRBJ1-2
CDR3 DNA: TGTGCCAGCAGAAACATCCGGGAAGTCTATGGCTACACCTTC
CDR3 protein: CASRNIREVYGYTF